Listed below are T cell receptor beta chains from one sample, sequenced in a study of T cells after yellow fever vaccination. TCRdb re-called the 5' RACE reads through MiXCR, storing one row per CDR3 protein. The sample consists of nearly 45,000 distinct CDR3 sequences, 6.8% of them appearing once. The source material was CD8+ T cells not binding an NS4B(214-222) dextramer, sorted from PBMCs, sampled 45 days after the yellow fever booster vaccination. These TCRs come from a man aged 25 to 40 who received the YFV17D yellow fever vaccine. The CDR3 runs from the conserved cysteine through the conserved F or W. Clone size, where shown, is once, few, many, or a class for clones that have expanded.

cdr3_aa | j_call | v_call | clone_size
CASSYSTRPFDTQYF | TRBJ2-3 | TRBV27 | many
CASSSRYSTREDTQYF | TRBJ2-3 | TRBV11-2 | many
CASSLTPSRSLESQYF | TRBJ2-5 | TRBV7-7 | many
CASSSSGSPEQYF | TRBJ2-7 | TRBV25-1 | many
CASNQGSFGTDTQYF | TRBJ2-3 | TRBV6-1 | many
CASSPEDRASYEQYF | TRBJ2-7 | TRBV7-9 | many
CSVGGGRDHEQYF | TRBJ2-7 | TRBV29-1 | NA
CASRPGLAGPNEQFF | TRBJ2-1 | TRBV28 | many
CASSWDSGYEQYF | TRBJ2-7 | TRBV6-5 | many
CASSLASGSGEQYF | TRBJ2-7 | TRBV7-8 | many
CSVAGREFNEQFF | TRBJ2-1 | TRBV29-1 | many
CASSQNREDQPQHF | TRBJ1-5 | TRBV23-1 | NA
CAISDRGLGTEAFF | TRBJ1-1 | TRBV10-3 | many
CASSLYAENTEAFF | TRBJ1-1 | TRBV11-2 | many
CASSGTSGPYEQYF | TRBJ2-7 | TRBV7-9 | few
CASSFQGNQPQHF | TRBJ1-5 | TRBV27 | few
CSARGDQDSYNEQFF | TRBJ2-1 | TRBV20-1 | NA
CASAGWAGTHGYTF | TRBJ1-2 | TRBV27 | few
CASSLSSGLFYNEQFF | TRBJ2-1 | TRBV27 | many
CASSFLAGASGEQFF | TRBJ2-1 | TRBV7-8 | few
CASSYSSGDTQYF | TRBJ2-3 | TRBV6-5 | many
CASKRRRSYNEQFF | TRBJ2-1 | TRBV7-6 | few
CASSLVPGNEQFF | TRBJ2-1 | TRBV5-1 | many
CASSPRGDYEQYF | TRBJ2-7 | TRBV18 | many
CSVEETGQGHYGYTF | TRBJ1-2 | TRBV29-1 | many
CSVVKENTGELFF | TRBJ2-2 | TRBV29-1 | many
CSARGPGLAIYEQYF | TRBJ2-7 | TRBV20-1 | NA
CASSYSTSGELFF | TRBJ2-2 | TRBV6-5 | many
CATSTDRGLGQPQHF | TRBJ1-5 | TRBV15 | many
CASSGEGWEKLFF | TRBJ1-4 | TRBV9 | many
CASSLVGSRETQYF | TRBJ2-5 | TRBV12-3/TRBV12-4 | many
CASSPDRVNQPQHF | TRBJ1-5 | TRBV4-3 | many
CASSESPLPFF | TRBJ2-1 | TRBV2 | many
CASSQGGYSNQPQHF | TRBJ1-5 | TRBV3-1 | medium-sized
CASSLSGAGETQYF | TRBJ2-5 | TRBV6-5 | many
CASSLSGANNEQFF | TRBJ2-1 | TRBV27 | many
CASSQGTGADTQYF | TRBJ2-3 | TRBV7-6 | many
CASNAGLYNEQFF | TRBJ2-1 | TRBV6-1 | few
CASSYGQGDGYTF | TRBJ1-2 | TRBV6-5 | few
CASSQLQGSDEQYF | TRBJ2-7 | TRBV5-5 | few
CASRSGSYEQYF | TRBJ2-7 | TRBV6-5 | many
CASSLGEVEGQYF | TRBJ2-5 | TRBV5-6 | many
CASSKALREQFF | TRBJ2-1 | TRBV21-1 | many
CASSLSGWYNSPLHF | TRBJ1-6 | TRBV7-2 | few
CASSAFEGLAGTDTQYF | TRBJ2-3 | TRBV9 | many
CASSATGQGGYEQYF | TRBJ2-7 | TRBV9 | many
CAISDRGKPHNEQFF | TRBJ2-1 | TRBV10-3 | many
CASSLGRHEQFF | TRBJ2-1 | TRBV12-3/TRBV12-4 | many
CASSYSAGVPTDTQYF | TRBJ2-3 | TRBV6-5 | many
CASSFSAVTAATDTQYF | TRBJ2-3 | TRBV12-3/TRBV12-4 | many
CASSFRDRRTGELFF | TRBJ2-2 | TRBV5-1 | many
CASSIRSYNEQFF | TRBJ2-1 | TRBV19 | many
CASLQANTQYF | TRBJ2-3 | TRBV7-9 | many
CSARLPSGRPYNEQFF | TRBJ2-1 | TRBV20-1 | many
CASSEKGSVGELFF | TRBJ2-2 | TRBV2 | many